The 30 T cell receptor beta chains below were found in one sample sequenced in a study of T cell responses to AZD1222 COVID-19 vaccine (dated by TCRdb to the early 2020s). The sample's time point, from its label and the paper: baseline before first vaccination. What this sample's treatment or condition label stands for: meningococcal conjugate vaccine given as trial control. To prepare the library, the immunoSEQ multiplex PCR assay was applied. Sourced from immuneACCESS, this table was stored by TCRdb with only in-frame sequences that have V and J called. A share of the clones is absent; for the studies checked, an unresolved V gene accounts for under half, and the remainder has no known explanation. The sample yields approximately 100,000 clones; over 85% were counted once. In total, the top ten clones hold roughly 2.8% of the sample. This specimen consisted of peripheral blood, obtained on day 0 of MenACWY control vaccination. The receptors originated from an adult in good health.

V is TRBV4-3 and J is TRBJ2-7, with 14 bases lining up with TRBD2. Germline V gene data show CDR1 as LGHNA and CDR2 as YSLEER. This CDR3 is built from 19 residues. J was trimmed by 3 bases and V by 0 bases; bases with no gene match: 10. The CDR3 region is CASSQDLGLAGGSDYEQYF. The CDR3 DNA follows: TGCGCCAGCAGCCAAGATCTAGGACTAGCGGGGGGAAGTGACTACGAGCAGTACTTC.

J is TRBJ2-2 and V is TRBV11-3; 7 bases align to TRBD1. CDR3 length: 15 amino acids. V was clipped by 5 bases and J by 4 bases; unmatched bases: 7. CDR1 SGHNT and CDR2 YENEEA come from the germline V gene. The CDR3 DNA reads as TGTGCCAGCAGCCGGGGACAGAGATTCACCGGGGAGCTGTTTTTT. Residues: CASSRGQRFTGELFF.

V gene TRBV15 combines with J gene TRBJ2-7, with 10 bases that match TRBD1. This CDR3 is built from 15 residues. V gave up 4 bases and J gave up 6 bases; unmatched junction bases: 9. In germline, CDR1 is LNHNV, CDR2 YYDKDF (reference sequence). The CDR3 is CATSTDPGQGREQYF. The CDR3 nucleotides read TGTGCCACCAGCACCGATCCGGGACAGGGGCGCGAGCAGTACTTC.

The chain links TRBV6-2 or TRBV6-3 to TRBJ1-5; D possibly corresponds to TRBD1 (6 bases). Trimming removed 6 bases from V and 3 bases from J, with 12 bases in between. CDR1 and CDR2 from the germline V gene are MNHEY and SVGEGT. The CDR3 has 14 residues. This CDR3 reads CASSHRQVNQPQHF. CDR3 sequence (DNA): TGTGCCAGCAGCCATCGACAGGTCAATCAGCCCCAGCATTTT.

The genes are TRBV5-1 and TRBJ2-1; 11 bases map to TRBD2. The CDR3 sequence is 17 residues long. V shed 0 bases, J shed 2 bases, and the junction held 4 bases outside the gene matches. Germline CDR1 reads SGHRS; CDR2 reads YFSETQ. The DNA for the CDR3 is TGCGCCAGCAGCTTGGTTAGCGGGGGGGCCACCTACAATGAGCAGTTCTTC. Translating gives CASSLVSGGATYNEQFF.

This chain links TRBV5-4 with TRBJ2-3; 7 nucleotides match TRBD1. Germline trimming cut 1 base from V and 6 bases from J; bases unmatched to any gene: 2. The length of the CDR3 is 13 residues. CDR1 and CDR2 (germline): SGHNT, YYREEE (reference sequence). CDR3 protein: CASSLKGADTQYF. CDR3 DNA sequence: TGTGCCAGCAGCTTGAAGGGGGCGGATACGCAGTATTTT.

The gene calls are TRBV30 and TRBJ2-1; D unresolved. Germline V gene data show CDR1 as GTSNPN and CDR2 as SVGIG (reference sequence). CDR3 length: 13 amino acids. V was cut by 0 bases and J by 5 bases, with 8 bases left in between. The CDR3, as DNA: TGTGCCTGGAGTGTACGTTGGGACAATGAGCAGTTCTTC. Translating gives CAWSVRWDNEQFF.

This clone appeared once. V usage is TRBV27 and J usage is TRBJ1-6; D not resolved. Germline CDR1 MNHEY, CDR2 SMNVEV (reference sequence). The CDR3 sequence is 17 residues long. Between the trimmed V and J ends, which lost 5 bases and 0 bases, there was a span of 14 bases. The CDR3 loop is CASSADGQSSYNSPLHF. The CDR3 bases are TGTGCCAGCAGTGCGGACGGTCAAAGCTCCTATAATTCACCCCTCCACTTT.

The sample holds a few counts of this clone. The CDR3 reads CASHLAGGPADTQYF. The CDR3 bases are TGTGCCAGCCACCTAGCGGGGGGGCCGGCAGATACGCAGTATTTT. The chain couples TRBV7-9 to TRBJ2-3, with 12 nucleotides matching TRBD2. The CDR3 covers 15 residues. Unmatched junction bases numbered 7, after V lost 8 bases and J lost 4 bases. Germline assignment: CDR1 SEHNR and CDR2 FQNEAQ (reference sequence).

The chain joins TRBV7-2 to TRBJ2-1; 12 nucleotides match TRBD2. Germline CDR1 reads SGHTA; CDR2 reads FQGNSA. J lost 7 bases, V lost 8 bases, and 3 bases had no gene match. The CDR3 runs 13 residues. This CDR3 is CASSLAGGNEQFF. In DNA, the CDR3 is TGTGCCAGCTCCCTAGCGGGGGGGAATGAGCAGTTCTTC.

The chain links TRBV5-6 to TRBJ2-1, with no clear D. CDR1 is SGHDT and CDR2 is YYEEEE in the germline V gene. The germline V and J ends were trimmed by 5 bases and 4 bases, with 22 bases remaining between them. The CDR3 is made up of 17 amino acids. The CDR3 DNA sequence: TGTGCCAGCAGGCTGCGATATTCGGAGTTGCCTTACAATGAGCAGTTCTTC. Amino acid sequence: CASRLRYSELPYNEQFF.

The V gene is TRBV9, the J gene TRBJ1-1; D uncertain. V shed 0 bases and J shed 7 bases, with 10 bases lying between them. CDR1 and CDR2 from the germline V gene are SGDLS and YYNGEE. This CDR3 spans 13 amino acids. The CDR3, as DNA: TGTGCCAGCAGCGTAGGGGCAGCGGATGAAGCTTTCTTT. Translation gives CASSVGAADEAFF.

The chain couples TRBV6-2 or TRBV6-3 to TRBJ2-5, with TRBD2 matching 10 bases. Per germline, CDR1 MNHEY and CDR2 SVGEGT. The CDR3 is made up of 15 amino acids. V dropped 6 bases and J dropped 4; count of bases not matched to a gene: 8. CDR3 in amino acids: CASSRQRGGRETQYF. Written as DNA, the CDR3 is TGTGCCAGCAGCCGTCAGCGGGGGGGCCGAGAGACCCAGTACTTC.

This rearrangement joins TRBV9 to TRBJ1-2, with TRBD1 as a possible D gene (5 bases). CDR1 is SGDLS, CDR2 YYNGEE, per germline. V gave up 0 bases and J gave up 6 bases, with 12 bases separating them. The CDR3 length is 14 residues. The CDR3 is CASSVVRQGHGYTF. The CDR3 DNA reads as TGTGCCAGCAGCGTAGTACGTCAGGGCCATGGCTACACCTTC.

The chain links TRBV12-5 to TRBJ1-1, with D unresolved. Germline CDR1 reads LGHNT; CDR2 reads FRNRAP. With 1 base removed from V and 1 base from J, the gap between germline ends came to 4 bases. The CDR3 runs 13 residues. The DNA for the CDR3 is TGTGCTAGTGGTTTGGAGCCGAACACTGAAGCTTTCTTT. This codes for CASGLEPNTEAFF.

This chain connects TRBV5-6 to TRBJ2-5; possibly TRBD1 or TRBD2 for D (6 bases each). The ends were cut back, 0 bases at V and 4 bases at J, with 10 bases in the middle. Germline lookup yields CDR1 SGHDT and CDR2 YYEEEE. This CDR3 region has 14 residues. DNA for the CDR3: TGTGCCAGCAGCTTGGGACGGGGGCGAGAGACCCAGTACTTC. Translating gives CASSLGRGRETQYF.

The V and J genes are TRBV28 and TRBJ1-2; D is unresolved. This CDR3 comprises 14 residues. Trimming left V 3 bases short and J 4 bases short, with 12 bases between. The germline V gene encodes CDR1 MDHEN and CDR2 SYDVKM. CDR3 in DNA: TGTGCCAGCAGTTTTCCCACCCAATCCTATGGCTACACCTTC. This codes for CASSFPTQSYGYTF.

The chain employs TRBV30 and TRBJ2-5; 8 nucleotides align to TRBD1. After removal of 5 bases from V and 2 bases from J, the junction contained 4 bases not matched to a gene. Germline CDR1 and CDR2: GTSNPN and SVGIG (reference sequence). The CDR3 totals 13 residues. The CDR3 region has the DNA TGTGCCTGGGGGGGACAGGCGCAAGAGACCCAGTACTTC. This translates into CAWGGQAQETQYF.

The V and J genes are TRBV27 and TRBJ1-1; 7 nucleotides line up with TRBD1. Germline assignment: CDR1 MNHEY and CDR2 SMNVEV (reference sequence). V dropped 2 bases and J dropped 3; count of bases not matched to a gene: 3. The CDR3 loop spans 14 amino acids. The chain's CDR3 is CASSLLTGDTEAFF. CDR3 DNA sequence: TGTGCCAGCAGTTTACTCACAGGGGACACTGAAGCTTTCTTT.

The chain combines TRBV6-6 with TRBJ2-7; 9 bases line up with TRBD2. Trimming cost V 8 bases and J 4 bases; bases outside gene matches: 6. Germline V gene sequence: CDR1 MNHNY, CDR2 SVGAGI (reference sequence). The CDR3 is 13 residues long. CDR3 loop: CASGSGGRYEQYF. The DNA of the CDR3 is TGTGCCAGCGGGAGCGGGGGGCGATACGAGCAGTACTTC.

The V call is TRBV2, the J call TRBJ1-1; no clear D gene. CDR1 is SNHLY, CDR2 FYNNEI, per germline. V was cut by 3 bases and J by 1 base, with 9 bases left in between. The length of the CDR3 is 14 residues. The CDR3 nucleotides are TGTGCCAGCAGTGAGTCGACACAGAACACTGAAGCTTTCTTT. Translating it yields CASSESTQNTEAFF.

The chain employs TRBV5-1 and TRBJ1-4; 7 bases map to TRBD1. Trimming took 6 bases from V and 7 from J; bases not matched to a gene: 6. The CDR3 totals 13 residues. Germline-derived CDR1 and CDR2 are SGHRS and YFSETQ. CDR3 loop: CASNRTGPEKLFF. The CDR3 DNA is TGCGCCAGCAATCGGACAGGCCCTGAAAAACTGTTTTTT.

The chain is built from TRBV9 and TRBJ2-1; 10 bases agree with TRBD2. With 4 bases clipped from V and 4 bases from J, the junction kept 17 bases outside the gene matches. The germline CDR1 and CDR2 sequences are SGDLS and YYNGEE. The CDR3 spans 19 residues. DNA for the CDR3: TGTGCCAGCAGCTTGAAACCAGGTAGCCGGACTAGCGGATACAATGAGCAGTTCTTC. Amino acid sequence: CASSLKPGSRTSGYNEQFF. Together with reference TRBV9 and TRBJ2-1, the CDR3 gives the full variable domain: DSGVTQTPKHLITATGQRVTLRCSPRSGDLSVYWYQQSLDQGLQFLIQYYNGEERAKGNILERFSAQQFPDLHSELNLSSLELGDSALYFCASSLKPGSRTSGYNEQFFGPGTRLTVL.

V usage is TRBV10-3 and J usage is TRBJ1-2; TRBD1 aligns across 7 bases. CDR1 is ENHRY, CDR2 SYGVKD, per germline. The CDR3 sequence is 14 residues long. The V segment lost 5 bases and the J segment 2 bases; nucleotides outside the gene matches: 5. CDR3: CAISITGVNYGYTF. The CDR3 coding sequence is TGTGCCATCAGTATCACAGGGGTCAACTATGGCTACACCTTC.

For this clone: Different DNA sequences within this sample yield the same CDR3. This rearrangement joins TRBV29-1 to TRBJ1-1, with TRBD1 matching 8 bases. This CDR3 has 12 amino acids. Trimming took 5 bases from V and 3 from J; bases not matched to a gene: 2. Germline CDR1 is SQVTM and CDR2 is ANQGSEA. The CDR3 protein is CSVQGADTEAFF. The CDR3 nucleotides read TGCAGCGTTCAGGGGGCGGACACTGAAGCTTTCTTT.

V is TRBV5-1 and J is TRBJ2-3; unclear D gene. Germline V gene lookup returns CDR1 SGHRS and CDR2 YFSETQ. The CDR3 runs 18 residues. With 4 bases removed from V and 0 bases from J, the gap between germline ends came to 21 bases. The CDR3 bases are TGCGCCAGCAGCCGATTAATCACCCTTAAGACTAGCACAGATACGCAGTATTTT. It is translated as CASSRLITLKTSTDTQYF.

The chain links TRBV7-9 to TRBJ2-1; D uncertain. V was cut by 3 bases and J by 2 bases, with 11 bases left in between. Germline CDR1 reads SEHNR; CDR2 reads FQNEAQ (reference sequence). This CDR3 has 15 residues. Written as DNA, the CDR3 is TGTGCCAGCAGCTTCACTACCGTCACCTACAATGAGCAGTTCTTC. Its protein is CASSFTTVTYNEQFF.

This clone has just one count. V and J are TRBV7-9 and TRBJ1-4, with unresolved D. The V end was cut by 0 bases, the J end by 1 base, with 0 bases between. The CDR3 extends over 13 amino acids. Germline V gene data show CDR1 as SEHNR and CDR2 as FQNEAQ (reference sequence). The CDR3 region is CASSLATNEKLFF. The CDR3 DNA follows: TGTGCCAGCAGCTTAGCAACTAATGAAAAACTGTTTTTT.

Note on this clone: This sample also contains other DNA sequences that code for the same CDR3. The CDR3 protein is CASSPRGGDTEAFF. DNA for the CDR3: TGTGCCAGTAGTCCCAGGGGGGGGGACACTGAAGCTTTCTTT. J is TRBJ1-1 and V is TRBV19; 7 positions agree with TRBD1. The CDR3 spans 14 residues. Per germline, CDR1 LNHDA and CDR2 SQIVND (reference sequence). V lost 5 bases to trimming and J lost 3 bases; unmatched junction nucleotides: 6.

The chain joins TRBV19 to TRBJ1-1; D might be TRBD1 (5 bases). Trimming took 2 bases from V and 0 from J, leaving 10 bases between them. The CDR3 loop spans 15 amino acids. CDR1 LNHDA and CDR2 SQIVND come from the germline V gene (reference sequence). CDR3 sequence (DNA): TGTGCCAGTAGTATATTCGGGGGAATGAACACTGAAGCTTTCTTT. This translates into CASSIFGGMNTEAFF.